One and the same sample provided the 17 T cell receptor beta chains below, sequenced in a study of cytomegalovirus exposure and HLA in healthy donors. Measured with immunoSEQ multiplex PCR; TCRdb has only the in-frame clones, and not every one. The data hold over 100,000 clones, with 85% to 90% observed a single time. Sequencing was done on a sample of PBMCs. The receptors here all came from a woman aged 18-29 years in good health and CMV-seronegative.

V and J are TRBV25-1 and TRBJ2-1, with D unresolved. Germline-derived CDR1 and CDR2 are MGHDK and SYGVNS. V was trimmed by 3 bases and J by 4 bases, leaving 7 bases between them. The CDR3 loop spans 13 amino acids. The CDR3 reads CASSDTDYNEQFF. CDR3 DNA sequence: TGTGCCAGCAGTGATACAGATTACAATGAGCAGTTCTTC.

The V gene is TRBV7-2, the J gene TRBJ2-7; unclear D gene. The CDR3 covers 14 residues. Germline V lookup: CDR1 SGHTA, CDR2 FQGNSA. The V gene lost 4 bases and the J gene lost 6 bases, with 16 bases spanning the gap. The CDR3 sequence is CASSSTRSSGEQYF. The CDR3 coding sequence is TGTGCCAGCAGCTCCACACGTAGCTCCGGCGAGCAGTACTTC.

The chain joins TRBV7-6 to TRBJ2-3; perhaps TRBD2 as D (6 bases). Deletions cut 6 bases from V and 1 base from J, with 17 bases between. CDR1 and CDR2 (germline): SGHVS, FNYEAQ. This CDR3 region has 16 residues. The CDR3 region is CASSFHSGKRTDTQYF. The CDR3 region has the DNA TGTGCCAGCAGTTTTCATAGCGGAAAACGCACAGATACGCAGTATTTT.

This chain uses TRBV5-6 with TRBJ1-5; D ambiguous. CDR1 SGHDT and CDR2 YYEEEE come from the germline V gene. Trimming pared 0 bases from V and 2 bases from J, leaving 12 bases between. CDR3 length: 16 amino acids. CDR3 sequence (DNA): TGTGCCAGCAGCTTGGTATCCGGGGTTGGCAATCAGCCCCAGCATTTT. It codes for CASSLVSGVGNQPQHF.

The chain couples TRBV4-1 to TRBJ1-1; 7 bases map to TRBD1. CDR3 size: 14 residues. V shed 4 bases, J shed 4 bases, and the junction held 6 bases outside the gene matches. Germline loops: CDR1 MGHRA, CDR2 YSYEKL. The CDR3 loop is CASSRGPGGTEAFF. The CDR3, as DNA: TGCGCCAGCAGCCGGGGACCAGGGGGCACTGAAGCTTTCTTT.

The rearrangement links TRBV19 to TRBJ1-6; a weak D match, TRBD1 (5 bases). With 3 bases removed from V and 10 bases from J, the gap between germline ends came to 16 bases. The CDR3 covers 15 residues. Germline loops: CDR1 LNHDA, CDR2 SQIVND (reference sequence). The CDR3 is CASSIIGGGRSPLHF. For the CDR3, the DNA is TGTGCCAGTAGTATTATCGGGGGGGGACGATCACCCCTCCACTTT.

This clone has more than one count but fewer than ten. DNA for the CDR3: TGCGCCAGCAGTCAATCGGGGACAGGGGCTCAGCCCCAGCATTTT. Translated: CASSQSGTGAQPQHF. This chain joins TRBV23-1 and TRBJ1-5; the match to TRBD1 covers 10 bases. TRBV23-1 falls under the ORF class, with uncertain function. V trimming: 0 bases; J trimming: 6 bases; junction bases outside the gene matches: 2. The CDR3 spans 15 residues.

The chain joins TRBV28 to TRBJ2-7; 13 bases map to TRBD2. Trimming cost V 5 bases and J 3 bases; bases outside gene matches: 7. CDR3 length: 16 residues. In germline, CDR1 is MDHEN, CDR2 SYDVKM. The CDR3 sequence is CASSTSGGARVYEQYF. CDR3 bases: TGTGCCAGCAGTACTAGCGGGGGGGCCCGCGTCTACGAGCAGTACTTC.

This rearrangement joins TRBV7-9 to TRBJ1-1; D is possibly TRBD1 (6 bases). CDR3 length equals 13 residues. CDR1 SEHNR and CDR2 FQNEAQ come from the germline V gene (reference sequence). The V end was cut by 3 bases, the J end by 8 bases, with 13 bases between. CDR3 residues: CASSLDGTPEAFF. CDR3 nucleotides: TGTGCCAGCAGCTTGGATGGGACACCAGAAGCTTTCTTT.

The chain couples TRBV6-5 to TRBJ2-3; tentative D call: TRBD1 (6 bases). The CDR3 spans 15 residues. Germline CDR1 reads MNHEY; CDR2 reads SVGAGI. Trimming took off 8 bases at V and 0 bases at J, with 15 bases between the two ends. CDR3 in DNA: TGTGCCAGCTGTTCCCACAGGGATAGCACAGATACGCAGTATTTT. This sequence encodes CASCSHRDSTDTQYF.

This chain connects TRBV2 to TRBJ2-1, with 8 bases that match TRBD2. The CDR3 contains 15 residues. With V trimmed by 2 bases and J by 5 bases, 5 bases remained unmatched. CDR1 and CDR2 from the germline V gene are SNHLY and FYNNEI. The CDR3 nucleotides are TGTGCCAGCAGTGAAACGGCGGGGGGACACAATGAGCAGTTCTTC. It yields the protein CASSETAGGHNEQFF.

This chain joins TRBV7-3 and TRBJ2-1; 10 nucleotides agree with TRBD2. The junction had 6 bases not matched to a gene; V was cut back by 5 bases and J by 5 bases. CDR1 is SGHTA, CDR2 FQGTGA, per germline. This CDR3 region has 15 residues. CDR3 nucleotides: TGTGCCAGCAGCCAAAGACTAGCGGGTCACAATGAGCAGTTCTTC. This codes for CASSQRLAGHNEQFF.

V usage is TRBV15 and J usage is TRBJ2-5; 7 bases line up with TRBD1. This CDR3 has 15 residues. V was pared by 3 bases and J by 7 bases, with 11 bases of the junction left unmatched. Germline CDR1 reads LNHNV; CDR2 reads YYDKDF (reference sequence). CDR3 region: CATSRVSGTEGTQYF. The CDR3 DNA reads TGTGCCACCAGCAGGGTTTCCGGGACAGAGGGGACCCAGTACTTC.

The J gene is TRBJ2-7, the V gene TRBV6-5; D may be TRBD1 (7 bases). V was pared by 8 bases and J by 2 bases, with 16 bases between. This CDR3 contains 14 residues. CDR1 is MNHEY, CDR2 SVGAGI, per germline. Written as DNA, the CDR3 is TGTGCCAGCGGGGACAGTGGAGGGGCCTACGAGCAGTACTTC. The encoded protein is CASGDSGGAYEQYF.

This clone appeared a single time. The genes are TRBV12-5 and TRBJ2-1; 11 bases are shared with TRBD2. This CDR3 spans 16 amino acids. Germline trimming cut 6 bases from V and 5 bases from J; bases unmatched to any gene: 9. Germline assignment: CDR1 LGHNT and CDR2 FRNRAP. This CDR3 is CASGRNLAGGHNEQFF. In DNA, the CDR3 is TGTGCTAGTGGCCGCAACCTAGCGGGGGGACACAATGAGCAGTTCTTC.

The chain joins TRBV6-1 to TRBJ1-5, with D tentatively TRBD1 (6 bases). In germline, CDR1 is MNHNS, CDR2 SASEGT. Deletions cut 5 bases from V and 2 bases from J, with 10 bases between. This CDR3 is 14 amino acids long. Here the CDR3 DNA reads TGTGCCAGCAGTTCAGGGGTAGGCAATCAGCCCCAGCATTTT. Translating it yields CASSSGVGNQPQHF.

The genes are TRBV6-5 and TRBJ1-1, with D unclear. V dropped 2 bases and J dropped 1 base, with 8 bases sitting between them. The CDR3 loop spans 14 amino acids. Per the germline V gene, CDR1 is MNHEY and CDR2 is SVGAGI. DNA of the CDR3: TGTGCCAGCAGTTACGAGTCACCGAACACTGAAGCTTTCTTT. Translating gives CASSYESPNTEAFF.